The source of this TCR beta chain is a study of blood T cell repertoires in COVID-19 (TCRdb year 2020). Turning to the overall study: Samples from collaborators originated in the United States, Italy and Spain and spanned both the acute and convalescent phases of COVID-19. The repertoires were made available in a free public database intended to serve as a resource for research on the immune response to SARS-CoV-2. Where HLA class I and class II types were available, the types were taken from metadata supplied by the sample provider, not from assay-based typing. Sample metadata almost always included a de-identified subject ID, COVID-19 status, age in years and sex. Deeply sampled blood TCRbeta repertoires from subjects exposed to, actively infected with, or recovered from COVID-19 were included in the dataset. Samples came from the ongoing ImmuneRACE study (first 160 participants) plus 1,254 subjects from 6 global collaborators. The material from the prospective study consisted of cDNA or gDNA derived from T cells, B-cell-depleted T cells, or PBMCs.

Notes on this clone: Its antigen is unknown. No much larger clone is present one base from it, and per-base qualities are unavailable.

TCRbeta CDR3 regions were amplified from genomic DNA by means of the immunoSEQ Assay, a bias-controlled multiplex PCR. Turning to the authors' computational methods: The number of nucleated cells in each sample was estimated by amplification of reference gene primers within the assay. Sequence reads were collapsed and filtered to measure the absolute abundance of every unique TCRbeta CDR3 rearrangement. For each sample, productive Simpson clonality was calculated as the square root of Simpson's diversity index over productive rearrangements. TCRdb stores this immuneACCESS table with in-frame sequences only. Part of the clones is absent; in the studies checked, under half of the shortfall reflects unresolved V genes, and no reason is known for the rest. That table is the source of V, J and clone size, and D and trimming were worked out from the DNA. This sample has roughly 440,000 clones in its table, and around 89% of those were observed once. The leading ten clones occupy over 9.5% of the sample.

Results the study describes overall, beyond this receptor: The quantity of clinical and demographic metadata differed by source and by participant and was supplied without curation.

One collaborating source in Seattle enrolled patients while the patients were actively infected and followed the patients over time throughout the course of disease. The collaborating institutions used their own protocols to collect whole blood in K2EDTA tubes. For TCRbeta analysis, collaborators shipped samples in one of three forms: frozen whole blood, isolated PBMCs, or DNA extracted from either of those sample types. V is pared back by 4 bases and J by 3 bases, with 11 bases lying between the germline termini. From the cysteine up to the phenylalanine, the CDR3 has a length of 13 residues. Only CDR3 DNA remains: 39 bases, in frame from the first base. CDR1 and CDR2, per the germline V gene, are SQVTM and ANQGSEA.

The chain links TRBV29-1 with TRBJ2-3; the D gene is possibly TRBD2, with 6 bases matching. Input material: peripheral blood. The TCR sequence derives from a woman aged 50 to 65 with COVID-19, enrolled during active disease. This receptor carries the CDR3 CSVAGTDTDTQYF. The nucleotide sequence reads as follows: TGCAGCGTTGCCGGGACTGATACAGATACGCAGTATTTT.